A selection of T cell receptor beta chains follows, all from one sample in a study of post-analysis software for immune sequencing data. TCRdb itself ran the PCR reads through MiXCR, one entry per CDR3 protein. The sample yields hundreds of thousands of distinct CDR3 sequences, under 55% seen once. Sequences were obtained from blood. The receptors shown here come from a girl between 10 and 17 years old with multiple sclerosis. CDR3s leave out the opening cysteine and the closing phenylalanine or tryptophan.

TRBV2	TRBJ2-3	AGSEERVSTDTQY
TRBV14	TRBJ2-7	ASSLAGRSSYEQY
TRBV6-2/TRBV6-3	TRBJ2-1	ASEEGEQF
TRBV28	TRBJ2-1	ASSGIAGFSYNEQF
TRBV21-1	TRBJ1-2	ASSKVSAECGGYT
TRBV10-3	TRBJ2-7	AISGSGRGYEQY
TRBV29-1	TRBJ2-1	SVPSAYNEQF
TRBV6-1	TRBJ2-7	ASSVSTNYEQY
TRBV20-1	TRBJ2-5	SARIRGTSQETQY
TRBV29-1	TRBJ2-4	SGRRVAKNIQY
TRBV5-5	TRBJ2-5	ASSRGDQAETQY
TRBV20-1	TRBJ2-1	SARETGTRDNEQF
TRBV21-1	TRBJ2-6	ASSKEARGDSGANVLT
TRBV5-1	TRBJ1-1	ASSSGPTNTEAF
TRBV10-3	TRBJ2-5	AISAGLAGAETQY
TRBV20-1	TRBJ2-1	SARDLVLVYNEQF
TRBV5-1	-	ASTSGTGNYEQY
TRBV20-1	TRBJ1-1	SARDDPGENTEAF
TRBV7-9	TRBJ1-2	ASSSGQKYGYT
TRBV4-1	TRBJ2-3	ASSQIRESTDTQY
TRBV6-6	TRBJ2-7	ASSYSTSGSYVQY
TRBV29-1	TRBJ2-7	SVTTGTGDEQY
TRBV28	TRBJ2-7	ASSPRQRPSYEQY
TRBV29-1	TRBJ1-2	STEGRVGYT
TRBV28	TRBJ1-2	ASSFIRTARNGYT
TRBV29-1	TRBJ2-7	SVDIEQY
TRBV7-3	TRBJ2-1	ASSPKGSGSLHEQF
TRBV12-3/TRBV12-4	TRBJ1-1	ASSPRGVNTEAF
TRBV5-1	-	ASSFWGGETQY
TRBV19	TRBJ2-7	ASRSGTGIGSYEQY
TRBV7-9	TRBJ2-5	ASSRGLAAQETQY